The 24 T cell receptor beta chains listed next were all sequenced from one sample in a study of cytomegalovirus exposure and HLA in healthy donors. A multiplex PCR was run with 60 Vbeta primers and 13 Jbeta primers. Clones were sequenced by immunoSEQ multiplex PCR, and TCRdb holds only the in-frame ones, with some missing. The sample yields about 86,000 clones, roughly 80% seen once. The sample taken for sequencing was PBMCs. The receptors were sampled from a woman in her fifties or sixties in good health and CMV-seropositive.

The chain links TRBV29-1 to TRBJ1-3; maybe TRBD1 (6 bases). Trimming shortened V by 7 bases and J by 1 base, and 17 bases separated the two germline ends. The CDR3 extends over 15 amino acids. CDR1 and CDR2 (germline): SQVTM, ANQGSEA. CDR3 sequence: CSALGRGGSGNTIYF. The CDR3 DNA reads as TGCAGCGCCCTGGGTAGAGGGGGATCTGGAAACACCATATATTTT. Full variable domain (outside the CDR3, taken from reference TRBV29-1 and TRBJ1-3): SAVISQKPSRDICQRGTSLTIQCQVDSQVTMMFWYRQQPGQSLTLIATANQGSEATYESGFVIDKFPISRPNLTFSTLTVSNMSPEDSSIYLCSALGRGGSGNTIYFGEGSWLTVV.

The rearrangement links TRBV30 to TRBJ1-1; D not resolved. The CDR3 sequence is 13 residues long. Germline CDR1 is GTSNPN and CDR2 is SVGIG (reference sequence). Between the trimmed V and J ends, which lost 3 bases and 0 bases, there was a span of 8 bases. The CDR3 bases are TGTGCCTGGAGGGGCCCTTTGAACACTGAAGCTTTCTTT. It codes for CAWRGPLNTEAFF.

V is TRBV19 and J is TRBJ1-5, with D possibly TRBD1 on 5 matching bases. The CDR3 consists of 14 residues. Per the germline V gene, CDR1 is LNHDA and CDR2 is SQIVND (reference sequence). V was shortened by 8 bases and J by 4 bases, with 15 bases between the two germline ends. CDR3 amino acids: CASSSGLNNQPQHF. CDR3 in DNA: TGTGCCAGTTCCTCAGGGCTTAATAATCAGCCCCAGCATTTT.

V is TRBV29-1 and J is TRBJ2-5; possible D gene TRBD2, 6 bases. Trimming pared 7 bases from V and 1 base from J, leaving 10 bases between. This CDR3 is built from 12 residues. In germline, CDR1 is SQVTM, CDR2 ANQGSEA. The CDR3 DNA sequence: TGCAGCGCTGGGGGGTCCCAAGAGACCCAGTACTTC. Translated: CSAGGSQETQYF. The whole variable domain, filled in from reference TRBV29-1 and TRBJ2-5, reads SAVISQKPSRDICQRGTSLTIQCQVDSQVTMMFWYRQQPGQSLTLIATANQGSEATYESGFVIDKFPISRPNLTFSTLTVSNMSPEDSSIYLCSAGGSQETQYFGPGTRLLVL.

As concerns this clone: At one of its ends the junction is not consistent with the germline gene, which may arise from a read error. This chain uses TRBV9 with TRBJ2-7; weak D call: TRBD2 (6 bases). CDR1 is SGDLS, CDR2 YYNGEE, per germline. This CDR3 contains 15 residues. The CDR3 DNA reads as TGTGCCAACAGCGCTTCGGGAGCCCCCGGGGGAGAGCAGTACTTC. It yields the protein CANSASGAPGGEQYF.

This chain uses TRBV2 with TRBJ1-2; D remains unclear. This CDR3 region has 11 residues. The V and J ends lost 7 bases and 0 bases respectively, with 3 bases between them. CDR1 SNHLY and CDR2 FYNNEI come from the germline V gene. CDR3 coding DNA: TGTGCCAGCACAGCTAACTATGGCTACACCTTC. Translation: CASTANYGYTF.

The gene calls are TRBV15 and TRBJ2-3; D unclear. Trimming stripped 0 bases from V and 5 bases from J, with 9 bases between. The germline V gene encodes CDR1 LNHNV and CDR2 YYDKDF (reference sequence). The CDR3 has 14 amino acids. The CDR3 here is CATSRDQVGDTQYF. DNA of the CDR3: TGTGCCACCAGCAGAGACCAGGTCGGAGATACGCAGTATTTT. The full variable domain, completed using reference TRBV15 and TRBJ2-3, is DAMVIQNPRYQVTQFGKPVTLSCSQTLNHNVMYWYQQKSSQAPKLLFHYYDKDFNNEADTPDNFQSRRPNTSFCFLDIRSPGLGDTAMYLCATSRDQVGDTQYFGPGTRLTVL.

This clone was detected only a few times. The chain couples TRBV4-1 to TRBJ1-2; the match to TRBD1 covers 7 bases. The CDR3 spans 18 residues. Germline lookup yields CDR1 MGHRA and CDR2 YSYEKL. The junction had 14 bases not matched to a gene; V was cut back by 0 bases and J by 4 bases. In DNA, the CDR3 is TGCGCCAGCAGCCAAGAAGCCCGGGACAGACGGTATATCTATGGCTACACCTTC. This gives the protein CASSQEARDRRYIYGYTF.

V and J are TRBV2 and TRBJ2-3, with 7 bases lining up with TRBD2. Germline CDR1 and CDR2: SNHLY and FYNNEI. Unmatched junction bases numbered 4, after V lost 7 bases and J lost 0 bases. The CDR3 is 14 residues long. The CDR3 DNA reads TGTGCCAGCAAGGCGGGAGTAAGCACAGATACGCAGTATTTT. Its translation is CASKAGVSTDTQYF. The full variable domain, rest sourced from reference TRBV2 and TRBJ2-3, is EPEVTQTPSHQVTQMGQEVILRCVPISNHLYFYWYRQILGQKVEFLVSFYNNEISEKSEIFDDQFSVERPDGSNFTLKIRSTKLEDSAMYFCASKAGVSTDTQYFGPGTRLTVL.

The chain links TRBV30 to TRBJ2-1; the D is unclear. V was shortened by 2 bases and J by 10 bases, with 12 bases between the two germline ends. Germline CDR1 GTSNPN, CDR2 SVGIG (reference sequence). The CDR3 length is 12 residues. CDR3 DNA sequence: TGTGCCTGGAGTCCACCGTCCCAGGAGCAGTTCTTC. Translated, it gives CAWSPPSQEQFF.

The V call is TRBV10-2, the J call TRBJ1-1; TRBD1 might be the D (5 bases). The germline V gene has CDR1 WSHSY and CDR2 SAAADI. This CDR3 spans 11 amino acids. The V gene lost 6 bases and the J gene lost 10 bases, with 12 bases spanning the gap. CDR3 sequence (DNA): TGCGCCAGCAGATCCTCGGGGGGAGCTTTCTTT. Protein product: CASRSSGGAFF.

This clone was recorded a few times. The gene calls are TRBV29-1 and TRBJ2-5, with D perhaps matching TRBD2 (6 bases). Trimming removed 7 bases from V and 6 bases from J, with 18 bases in between. Germline CDR1 SQVTM, CDR2 ANQGSEA. The length of the CDR3 is 13 residues. This CDR3 is CSGYGSRRQTQYF. The CDR3 DNA sequence: TGCAGCGGATACGGGAGCAGGCGACAGACCCAGTACTTC. The whole variable domain, remainder taken from reference TRBV29-1 and TRBJ2-5, is SAVISQKPSRDICQRGTSLTIQCQVDSQVTMMFWYRQQPGQSLTLIATANQGSEATYESGFVIDKFPISRPNLTFSTLTVSNMSPEDSSIYLCSGYGSRRQTQYFGPGTRLLVL.

This clone was recorded only once. The CDR3 reads CASSPTATTANYGYTF. The CDR3 region has the DNA TGCGCCAGCAGCCCCACTGCCACGACAGCTAACTATGGCTACACCTTC. The V and J genes are TRBV4-1 and TRBJ1-2, with TRBD1 as a possible D gene (5 bases). Trimming pared 4 bases from V and 0 bases from J, leaving 15 bases between. The CDR3 totals 16 residues. Germline V CDR1 and CDR2: MGHRA, YSYEKL.

The chain uses TRBV5-1 and TRBJ2-1; D may be TRBD2 (6 bases). Germline values: CDR1 SGHRS, CDR2 YFSETQ. The CDR3 is 15 residues long. V was shortened by 0 bases and J by 5 bases, with 12 bases between the two germline ends. CDR3 nucleotide sequence: TGCGCCAGCAGCTTGGCCGGGACTTTTGACAATGAGCAGTTCTTC. Its translation: CASSLAGTFDNEQFF. Variable domain in full (rest from reference TRBV5-1 and TRBJ2-1): KAGVTQTPRYLIKTRGQQVTLSCSPISGHRSVSWYQQTPGQGLQFLFEYFSETQRNKGNFPGRFSGRQFSNSRSEMNVSTLELGDSALYLCASSLAGTFDNEQFFGPGTRLTVL.

The genes are TRBV28 and TRBJ2-7, with 9 bases matching TRBD1. Unmatched junction bases numbered 9, after V lost 2 bases and J lost 7 bases. In germline, CDR1 is MDHEN, CDR2 SYDVKM. The CDR3 runs to 15 residues. CDR3 bases: TGTGCCAGCAGTTTAGGTGGGACAGGGCATAGGGAGCAGTACTTC. It encodes CASSLGGTGHREQYF.

This chain links TRBV6-4 with TRBJ2-3; D gene ambiguous. CDR1 and CDR2 (germline): MRHNA, SNTAGT. The CDR3 spans 14 residues. V lost 0 bases and J lost 1, with 5 bases in between. The CDR3 bases are TGTGCCAGCAGTGACTCTTTAGGCACAGATACGCAGTATTTT. Protein: CASSDSLGTDTQYF.

V gene TRBV4-1 combines with J gene TRBJ1-2; D possibly corresponds to TRBD1 (6 bases). Trimming left V 2 bases short and J 5 bases short, with 12 bases between. In germline, CDR1 is MGHRA, CDR2 YSYEKL. The length of the CDR3 is 14 residues. The CDR3 region is CASSQPGTNYGYTF. For the CDR3, the DNA is TGCGCCAGCAGCCAACCCGGGACAAATTATGGCTACACCTTC.

The chain recombines TRBV30 with TRBJ1-1, with 7 bases lining up with TRBD1. The germline CDR1 and CDR2 sequences are GTSNPN and SVGIG (reference sequence). This CDR3 has 13 residues. V gave up 7 bases and J gave up 0 bases; unmatched junction bases: 5. The CDR3 protein is CALGDRLNTEAFF. The CDR3 region has the DNA TGTGCCTTAGGGGACAGATTGAACACTGAAGCTTTCTTT.

V and J are TRBV7-2 and TRBJ2-1; 9 nucleotides match TRBD2. Germline values: CDR1 SGHTA, CDR2 FQGNSA. This CDR3 comprises 15 residues. V shed 5 bases, J shed 4 bases, and the junction held 6 bases outside the gene matches. The CDR3, as DNA: TGTGCCAGCAGCGCCGCGGGAGGGCCGTACAATGAGCAGTTCTTC. Protein product: CASSAAGGPYNEQFF.

This sequence joins TRBV4-2 and TRBJ1-5, with TRBD1 matching over 7 bases. The ends lost 3 bases at V and 5 bases at J; junction bases unmatched: 10. Germline CDR1 and CDR2: LGHNA and YNFKEQ. The CDR3 totals 16 residues. CDR3 nucleotide sequence: TGTGCCAGCAGCCAGGTCGCCGGGACAGATGATCAGCCCCAGCATTTT. It translates to CASSQVAGTDDQPQHF.

The V call is TRBV15, the J call TRBJ2-5; D is possibly TRBD1 (6 bases). The CDR3 is 16 residues long. Germline-derived CDR1 and CDR2 are LNHNV and YYDKDF (reference sequence). The ends were cut back, 1 base at V and 4 bases at J, with 16 bases in the middle. CDR3 region: CATSRVFGGGGETQYF. In nucleotides, the CDR3 is TGTGCCACCAGCAGAGTCTTTGGGGGCGGAGGAGAGACCCAGTACTTC.

A word on this clone: Other DNA sequences from this sample encode an identical CDR3 as well. This rearrangement joins TRBV7-2 to TRBJ1-5; D gene ambiguous. The V and J ends lost 2 bases and 4 bases respectively, with 6 bases between them. Germline assignment: CDR1 SGHTA and CDR2 FQGNSA. This CDR3 comprises 13 residues. The CDR3 DNA reads TGTGCCAGCAGCTTATCCCAAAATCAGCCCCAGCATTTT. Its translation: CASSLSQNQPQHF.

V gene TRBV30 combines with J gene TRBJ1-5; D is ambiguous. Germline V CDR1 and CDR2: GTSNPN, SVGIG (reference sequence). Trimming took off 0 bases at V and 2 bases at J, with 11 bases between the two ends. The CDR3 is 15 residues long. As DNA, the CDR3 is TGTGCCTGGAGTGTACCGGGTTTTGGCAATCAGCCCCAGCATTTT. This codes for CAWSVPGFGNQPQHF.

The rearrangement links TRBV7-6 to TRBJ1-5; 7 bases are a match to TRBD1. J lost 3 bases, V lost 2 bases, and 1 base had no gene match. The germline V gene encodes CDR1 SGHVS and CDR2 FNYEAQ. This CDR3 region has 14 residues. The CDR3 nucleotides read TGTGCCAGCAGCTTACAGGGGGACAATCAGCCCCAGCATTTT. Amino acids: CASSLQGDNQPQHF.